This TCR beta chain was captured in a study of OX40 agonist ivuxolimab in advanced cancers. Regarding the study as a whole: Both CD4+ and CD8+ T cell populations in blood had undergone clonal expansion by week 6 at 0.1 to 3.0 mg/kg.

The trim removed 6 bases at V and 7 bases at J, leaving 7 bases unmatched. The CDR3 contains 15 residues. The V gene's germline CDR1 is MNHNS and CDR2 SASEGT. This clone was detected a few times. Its target is not known. Data came from immunoSEQ multiplex PCR; TCRdb stores just in-frame clones and leaves some out. The table includes 75,000 to 100,000 clones, over 75% detected once. This receptor was taken from an adult with an advanced solid tumor such as melanoma, head and neck, liver or kidney cancer. The sample consisted of CD4+ or CD8+ T cells sorted from blood, taken in a trial of the OX40 agonist ivuxolimab. The chain is built from TRBV6-1 and TRBJ1-6, with 9 bases fitting TRBD1. The CDR3 DNA reads TGTGCCAGCAGCTCAACCGGGACAGGGAATTCACCCCTCCACTTT. Its protein is CASSSTGTGNSPLHF.